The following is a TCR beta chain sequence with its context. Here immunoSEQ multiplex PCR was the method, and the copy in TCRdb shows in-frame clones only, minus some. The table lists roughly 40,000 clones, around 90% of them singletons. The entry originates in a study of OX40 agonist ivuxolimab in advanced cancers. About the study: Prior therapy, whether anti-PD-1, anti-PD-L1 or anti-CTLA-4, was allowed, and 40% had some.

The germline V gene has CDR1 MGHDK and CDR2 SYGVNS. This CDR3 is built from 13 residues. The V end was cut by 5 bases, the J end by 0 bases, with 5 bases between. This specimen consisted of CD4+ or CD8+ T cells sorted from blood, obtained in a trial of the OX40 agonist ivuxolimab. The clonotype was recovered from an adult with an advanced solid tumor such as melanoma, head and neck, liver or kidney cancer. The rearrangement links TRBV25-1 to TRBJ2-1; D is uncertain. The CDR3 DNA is TGTGCCAGCAGTCTAGTCTCCTACAATGAGCAGTTCTTC. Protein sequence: CASSLVSYNEQFF.